The text below deals with one TCR beta chain. Its target is unknown. The protocol was immunoSEQ multiplex PCR, while the TCRdb copy is restricted to in-frame clones and leaves out a portion. Of tens of thousands of clones listed, under 95% are singletons. The data are from a study of T cells in narcolepsy. Study-wide results and caveats: Autoreactive clone sequences were missing from some blood memory CD4+ repertoires. Same-patient CSF and blood CD4+ T cell clonotypes included HCRT-specific and TRIB2-specific autoreactive ones. Reportedly, autoreactive clonotypes were serially detected in patients' blood but not controls'.

Source material: CD45RA- memory CD4+ T cells from PBMCs. This receptor was identified in a human donor with narcolepsy.

In nucleotides, the CDR3 is TGTGCCAGCAGCTCACAAAATCAGCCCCAGCATTTT. This sequence encodes CASSSQNQPQHF. This sequence joins TRBV7-9 and TRBJ1-5, with D unresolved. The CDR3 runs to 12 residues. The V end was cut by 4 bases, the J end by 4 bases, with 5 bases between. The germline V gene has CDR1 SEHNR and CDR2 FQNEAQ (reference sequence).